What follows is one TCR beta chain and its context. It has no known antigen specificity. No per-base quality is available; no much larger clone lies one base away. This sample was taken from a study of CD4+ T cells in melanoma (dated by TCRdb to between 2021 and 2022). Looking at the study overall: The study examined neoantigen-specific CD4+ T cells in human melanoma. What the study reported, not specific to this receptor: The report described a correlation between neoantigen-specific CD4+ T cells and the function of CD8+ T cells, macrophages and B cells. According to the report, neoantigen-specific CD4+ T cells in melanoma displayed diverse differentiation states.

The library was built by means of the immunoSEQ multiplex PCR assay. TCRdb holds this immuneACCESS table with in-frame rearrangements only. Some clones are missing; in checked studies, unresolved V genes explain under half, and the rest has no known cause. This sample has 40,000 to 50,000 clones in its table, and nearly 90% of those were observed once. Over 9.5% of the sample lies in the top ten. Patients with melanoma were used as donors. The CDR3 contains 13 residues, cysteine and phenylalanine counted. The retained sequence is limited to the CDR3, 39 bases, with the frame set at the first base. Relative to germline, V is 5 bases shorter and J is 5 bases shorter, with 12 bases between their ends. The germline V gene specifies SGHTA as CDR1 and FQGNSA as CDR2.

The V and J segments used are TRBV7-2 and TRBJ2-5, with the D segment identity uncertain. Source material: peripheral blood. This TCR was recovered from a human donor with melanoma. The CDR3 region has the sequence CASSPATWETQYF. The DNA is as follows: TGTGCCAGCAGCCCGGCGACTTGGGAGACCCAGTACTTC.